A selection of T cell receptor beta chains follows, all from one sample in a study of blood T cell repertoires in COVID-19. Sequencing was performed with immunoSEQ multiplex PCR; in TCRdb, only in-frame clones are kept and a portion is missing. The top ten hold approximately 18% of the sample, which has around 72,000 clones, 82% seen once. Sequenced input: peripheral blood. The receptors stem from a human donor in a cohort sampled during active COVID-19. The CDR3 runs from the conserved cysteine through the conserved F or W. The order of the fields is V gene, J gene, CDR3 protein.

V: TRBV18
J: TRBJ1-2
CDR3: CASLRQAGIYGYTF

V: TRBV11-2
J: TRBJ2-7
CDR3: CASSLGKRRGGATEQYF

V: TRBV5-1
J: TRBJ2-7
CDR3: CASSSGTDSYEQYF

V: TRBV4-3
J: TRBJ1-1
CDR3: CASRDGKLNTEAFF

V: TRBV19
J: TRBJ1-6
CDR3: CASKGQSNSPLHF

V: TRBV5-6
J: TRBJ2-6
CDR3: CASSLQGSGANVLTF

V: TRBV7-8
J: TRBJ1-2
CDR3: CASSLVGGGSGYTF

V: TRBV3-1/TRBV3-2
J: TRBJ1-1
CDR3: CASSQESAEAFF

V: TRBV7-9
J: TRBJ2-5
CDR3: CAIQDQETQYF

V: TRBV19
J: TRBJ1-4
CDR3: CASTPREGGKLFF

V: TRBV6-6
J: TRBJ2-3
CDR3: CASSYPSSSGEDTQYF

V: TRBV2
J: TRBJ1-5
CDR3: CASSYRESNQPQHF

V: TRBV30
J: TRBJ2-7
CDR3: CAWRPTGTGGNEQYF

V: TRBV18
J: TRBJ2-7
CDR3: CASSPPGGLAFYEQYF

V: TRBV2
J: TRBJ1-6
CDR3: CASWEGQGLDSPLHF

V: TRBV6-6
J: TRBJ1-1
CDR3: CASSLGTANTEAFF

V: TRBV6-5
J: TRBJ1-5
CDR3: CAIGLDRYNQPQHF